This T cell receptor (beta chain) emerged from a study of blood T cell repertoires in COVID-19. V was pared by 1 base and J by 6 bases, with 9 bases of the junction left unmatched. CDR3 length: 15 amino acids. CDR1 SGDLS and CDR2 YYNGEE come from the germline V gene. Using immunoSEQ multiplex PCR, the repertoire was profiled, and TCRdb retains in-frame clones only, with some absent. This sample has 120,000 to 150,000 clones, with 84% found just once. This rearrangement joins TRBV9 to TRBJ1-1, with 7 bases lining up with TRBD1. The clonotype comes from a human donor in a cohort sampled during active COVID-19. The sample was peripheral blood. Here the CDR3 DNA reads TGTGCCAGCAGCGTAACATACGGCAGGGGGGCTGAAGCTTTCTTT. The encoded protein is CASSVTYGRGAEAFF.